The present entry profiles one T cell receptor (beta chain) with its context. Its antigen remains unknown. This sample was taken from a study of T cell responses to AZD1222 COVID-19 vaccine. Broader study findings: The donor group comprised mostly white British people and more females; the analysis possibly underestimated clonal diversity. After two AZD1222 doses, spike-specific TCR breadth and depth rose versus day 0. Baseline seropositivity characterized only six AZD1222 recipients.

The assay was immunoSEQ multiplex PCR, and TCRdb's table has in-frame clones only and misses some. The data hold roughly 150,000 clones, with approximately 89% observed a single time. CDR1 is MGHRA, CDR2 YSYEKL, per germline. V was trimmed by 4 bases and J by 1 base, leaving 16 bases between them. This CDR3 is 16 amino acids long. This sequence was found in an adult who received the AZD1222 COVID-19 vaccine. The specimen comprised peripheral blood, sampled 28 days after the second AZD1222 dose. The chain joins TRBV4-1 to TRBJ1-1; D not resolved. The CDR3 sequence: CASSPLRREGNTEAFF. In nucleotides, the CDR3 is TGCGCCAGCAGCCCCTTGAGGAGGGAGGGGAACACTGAAGCTTTCTTT.